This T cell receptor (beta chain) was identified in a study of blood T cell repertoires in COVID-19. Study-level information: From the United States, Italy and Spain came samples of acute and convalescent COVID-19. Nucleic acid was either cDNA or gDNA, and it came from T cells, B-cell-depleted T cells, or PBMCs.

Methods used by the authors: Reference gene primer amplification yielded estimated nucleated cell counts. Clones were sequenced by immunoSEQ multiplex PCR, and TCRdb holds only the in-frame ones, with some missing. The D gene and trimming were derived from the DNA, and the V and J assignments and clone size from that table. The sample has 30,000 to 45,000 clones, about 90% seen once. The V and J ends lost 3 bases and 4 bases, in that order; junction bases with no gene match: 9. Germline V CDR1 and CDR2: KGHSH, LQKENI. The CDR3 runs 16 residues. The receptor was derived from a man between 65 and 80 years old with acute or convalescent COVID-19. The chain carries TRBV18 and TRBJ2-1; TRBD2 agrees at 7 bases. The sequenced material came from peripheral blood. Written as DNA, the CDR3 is TGTGCCAGCTCACCCCCTGGGGGAGCGGGATACAATGAGCAGTTCTTC. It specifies CASSPPGGAGYNEQFF. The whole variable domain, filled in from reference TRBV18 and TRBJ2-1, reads NAGVMQNPRHLVRRRGQEARLRCSPMKGHSHVYWYRQLPEEGLKFMVYLQKENIIDESGMPKERFSAEFPKEGPSILRIQQVVRGDSAAYFCASSPPGGAGYNEQFFGPGTRLTVL.